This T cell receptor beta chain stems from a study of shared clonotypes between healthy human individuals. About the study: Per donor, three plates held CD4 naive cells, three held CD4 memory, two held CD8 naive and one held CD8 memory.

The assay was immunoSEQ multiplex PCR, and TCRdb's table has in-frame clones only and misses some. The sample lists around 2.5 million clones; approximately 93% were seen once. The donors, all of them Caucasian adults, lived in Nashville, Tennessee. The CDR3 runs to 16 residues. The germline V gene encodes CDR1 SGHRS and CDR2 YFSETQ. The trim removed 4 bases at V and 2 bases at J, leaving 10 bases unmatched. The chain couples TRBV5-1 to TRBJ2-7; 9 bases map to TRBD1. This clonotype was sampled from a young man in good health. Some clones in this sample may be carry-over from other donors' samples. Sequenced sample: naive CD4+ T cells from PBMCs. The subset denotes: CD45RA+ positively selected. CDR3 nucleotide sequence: TGCGCCAGCAGCCACGCAACGGGACAGGGTGCCTACGAGCAGTACTTC. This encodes CASSHATGQGAYEQYF.